The 32 T cell receptor beta chains below were found in one sample sequenced in a study of graft-versus-host responses after intestinal transplantation. Libraries were prepared by immunoSEQ multiplex PCR; TCRdb keeps only in-frame clonotypes and omits some of them. The sample lists tens of thousands of clones, about 95% occurring once. These receptors are not linked to any known antigen. The sample here was unstimulated CD4+ T cells sorted from spleen or lymph node cells, taken before transplant. The receptor source for this set is a human donor who was the organ donor for an intestinal transplant.

The rearrangement links TRBV5-1 to TRBJ1-2, with TRBD1 as a possible D gene (6 bases). Between the trimmed V and J ends, which lost 2 bases and 0 bases, there was a span of 11 bases. CDR1 is SGHRS, CDR2 YFSETQ, per germline. The CDR3 contains 15 residues. In DNA, the CDR3 is TGCGCCAGCAGCTTATTTGGGGACACTAACTATGGCTACACCTTC. Encoded protein: CASSLFGDTNYGYTF.

The gene calls are TRBV5-6 and TRBJ2-7; D is unresolved. CDR1 is SGHDT, CDR2 YYEEEE, per germline. Trimming removed 1 base from V and 7 bases from J, with 9 bases in between. The CDR3 contains 12 residues. CDR3 region: CASSLRPWEQYF. DNA of the CDR3: TGTGCCAGCAGCTTGCGACCGTGGGAGCAGTACTTC.

The chain joins TRBV5-8 to TRBJ1-1; 11 bases are shared with TRBD1. CDR3 size: 15 residues. The germline V gene has CDR1 SGHTS and CDR2 YDEGEE. The V and J ends lost 3 bases and 13 bases, in that order; junction bases with no gene match: 14. The chain's CDR3 is CASSYDGQGARAFFF. The CDR3 DNA follows: TGTGCCAGCAGCTACGACGGACAGGGGGCGCGGGCCTTTTTCTTT. Based on the CDR3 plus reference TRBV5-8 and TRBJ1-1, the full variable domain is EAGVTQSPTHLIKTRGQQATLRCSPISGHTSVYWYQQALGLGLQFLLWYDEGEERNRGNFPPRFSGRQFPNYSSELNVNALELEDSALYLCASSYDGQGARAFFFGQGTRLTVV.

The CDR3 sequence: CASSQLAGGLTDTQYF. The DNA for the CDR3 is TGCGCCAGCAGCCAACTAGCGGGGGGACTCACAGATACGCAGTATTTT. The genes are TRBV4-1 and TRBJ2-3; TRBD2 aligns across 11 bases. The V gene's germline CDR1 is MGHRA and CDR2 YSYEKL. This CDR3 has 16 amino acids. Trimming at V came to 2 bases and at J to 2 bases, leaving 3 bases not matched to a gene.

V and J are TRBV7-3 and TRBJ2-1; 9 bases map to TRBD2. The CDR3 has 16 residues. Germline CDR1 reads SGHTA; CDR2 reads FQGTGA. The ends lost 5 bases at V and 6 bases at J; junction bases unmatched: 11. The CDR3 DNA sequence: TGTGCCAGCAGCAGACAACTTAGCGGGGGAGCCAATGAGCAGTTCTTC. Translating it yields CASSRQLSGGANEQFF.

The chain employs TRBV6-5 and TRBJ2-3, with D hard to call. The V gene's germline CDR1 is MNHEY and CDR2 SVGAGI. Trimming shortened V by 0 bases and J by 1 base, and 5 bases separated the two germline ends. CDR3 length: 14 amino acids. The CDR3 nucleotides read TGTGCCAGCAGTTACTCACGGGGCACAGATACGCAGTATTTT. Its protein product is CASSYSRGTDTQYF.

The chain uses TRBV19 and TRBJ2-3; D may correspond to TRBD1 or TRBD2 (6 bases each). The CDR3 length is 14 residues. Looked up from germline, CDR1 is LNHDA and CDR2 is SQIVND (reference sequence). The V end was cut by 2 bases, the J end by 2 bases, with 8 bases between. CDR3 residues: CASSIWGATDTQYF. The CDR3 DNA follows: TGTGCCAGTAGTATATGGGGGGCCACAGATACGCAGTATTTT. Supplemented by reference TRBV19 and TRBJ2-3, the full variable domain reads DGGITQSPKYLFRKEGQNVTLSCEQNLNHDAMYWYRQDPGQGLRLIYYSQIVNDFQKGDIAEGYSVSREKKESFPLTVTSAQKNPTAFYLCASSIWGATDTQYFGPGTRLTVL.

The V and J genes are TRBV11-3 and TRBJ1-1; D remains unclear. The CDR3 consists of 13 residues. Looked up from germline, CDR1 is SGHNT and CDR2 is YENEEA. Trimming stripped 2 bases from V and 1 base from J, with 5 bases between. CDR3 DNA: TGTGCCAGCAGCTTAATGAGGAACACTGAAGCTTTCTTT. Translated, it gives CASSLMRNTEAFF.

The V and J genes are TRBV5-1 and TRBJ1-1; D may be TRBD1 (5 bases). Germline CDR1 SGHRS, CDR2 YFSETQ. With 5 bases removed from V and 0 bases from J, the gap between germline ends came to 14 bases. The CDR3 spans 15 residues. Here the CDR3 reads CASRLGAGVNTEAFF. Here the CDR3 DNA reads TGCGCCAGCAGACTCGGGGCGGGCGTGAACACTGAAGCTTTCTTT. The full variable domain, rest sourced from reference TRBV5-1 and TRBJ1-1, is KAGVTQTPRYLIKTRGQQVTLSCSPISGHRSVSWYQQTPGQGLQFLFEYFSETQRNKGNFPGRFSGRQFSNSRSEMNVSTLELGDSALYLCASRLGAGVNTEAFFGQGTRLTVV.

The chain employs TRBV5-4 and TRBJ2-2; 11 nucleotides agree with TRBD2. CDR3 size: 16 residues. The trim removed 0 bases at V and 5 bases at J, leaving 3 bases unmatched. CDR1 SGHNT and CDR2 YYREEE come from the germline V gene (reference sequence). CDR3 sequence (DNA): TGTGCCAGCAGCTTGGGACTAGCGGGGCCAACCGGGGAGCTGTTTTTT. It specifies CASSLGLAGPTGELFF.

V is TRBV14 and J is TRBJ2-7; maybe TRBD2 (5 bases). V was pared by 2 bases and J by 3 bases, with 14 bases between. This CDR3 contains 15 residues. The germline CDR1 and CDR2 sequences are SGHDN and FVKESK. The CDR3 nucleotides are TGTGCCAGCAGCCAATACGGGATTTTTAACTACGAGCAGTACTTC. It specifies CASSQYGIFNYEQYF.

The V call is TRBV7-2, the J call TRBJ1-2, with unresolved D. CDR1 is SGHTA, CDR2 FQGNSA, per germline. Trimming removed 2 bases from V and 0 bases from J, with 10 bases in between. This CDR3 has 15 residues. This CDR3 is CASSLRADPNYGYTF. CDR3 DNA sequence: TGTGCCAGCAGCTTAAGGGCAGATCCTAACTATGGCTACACCTTC.

The chain carries TRBV5-1 and TRBJ1-2; tentatively, D is TRBD1 (5 bases). With 7 bases removed from V and 4 bases from J, the gap between germline ends came to 20 bases. CDR1 is SGHRS, CDR2 YFSETQ, per germline. This CDR3 has 15 amino acids. The CDR3: CASRDDVRPVYGYTF. In nucleotides, the CDR3 is TGCGCCAGCCGGGACGACGTCCGCCCCGTCTATGGCTACACCTTC. The entire variable domain, with the rest obtained from reference TRBV5-1 and TRBJ1-2, is as follows: KAGVTQTPRYLIKTRGQQVTLSCSPISGHRSVSWYQQTPGQGLQFLFEYFSETQRNKGNFPGRFSGRQFSNSRSEMNVSTLELGDSALYLCASRDDVRPVYGYTFGSGTRLTVV.

The chain uses TRBV2 and TRBJ1-2; 9 positions match TRBD1. Germline CDR1 is SNHLY and CDR2 is FYNNEI. The CDR3 contains 14 residues. V gave up 6 bases and J gave up 2 bases; unmatched junction bases: 4. The CDR3 loop reads CASSHGQGNYGYTF. CDR3 DNA sequence: TGTGCCAGCAGCCATGGACAGGGGAACTATGGCTACACCTTC.

The chain combines TRBV5-4 with TRBJ1-6, with D unresolved. The CDR3 extends over 14 amino acids. V lost 2 bases and J lost 4, with 7 bases in between. Germline values: CDR1 SGHNT, CDR2 YYREEE (reference sequence). CDR3 amino acids: CASSFGWYNSPLHF. The DNA for the CDR3 is TGTGCCAGCAGCTTTGGGTGGTATAATTCACCCCTCCACTTT. Complete variable domain (other parts from reference TRBV5-4 and TRBJ1-6): ETGVTQSPTHLIKTRGQQVTLRCSSQSGHNTVSWYQQALGQGPQFIFQYYREEENGRGNFPPRFSGLQFPNYSSELNVNALELDDSALYLCASSFGWYNSPLHFGNGTRLTVT.

Worth noting for this clone: A junction boundary mismatches the germline segment, possibly from a read error. The V call is TRBV4-2, the J call TRBJ2-4; D not certain. The CDR3 covers 17 residues. Germline V gene sequence: CDR1 LGHNA, CDR2 YNFKEQ. DNA of the CDR3: TGTGCCGGCAGCCGAAACCAGGATGTAGGGCCCAAAAACATTCAGTACTTC. Its protein is CAGSRNQDVGPKNIQYF.

This sequence joins TRBV4-2 and TRBJ2-6, with a possible D match to TRBD1 (5 bases). The ends were cut back, 2 bases at V and 2 bases at J, with 13 bases in the middle. CDR1 LGHNA and CDR2 YNFKEQ come from the germline V gene. This CDR3 comprises 17 residues. This CDR3 is CASSQRFRAPGANVLTF. CDR3 in DNA: TGTGCCAGCAGCCAAAGATTCAGGGCTCCTGGGGCCAACGTCCTGACTTTC.

With regard to this clone: In this CDR3 the conserved last residue, phenylalanine or tryptophan, is missing, so a read error is likely. The limits of the CDR3 on the DNA are not certain, so only TCRdb's listed CDR3 is given. The J gene is TRBJ2-3, the V gene TRBV7-9; TRBD1 is taken as the D call from the table, unchecked against the DNA. The germline CDR1 and CDR2 sequences are SEHNR and FQNEAQ (reference sequence). With termini counted, the CDR3 has 12 amino acids. The CDR3 loop reads CASSSTDSLQCY.

The V gene is TRBV10-3, the J gene TRBJ1-2, with no clear D. Germline loops: CDR1 ENHRY, CDR2 SYGVKD. V gave up 6 bases and J gave up 13 bases, with 15 bases separating them. This CDR3 is 11 amino acids long. This chain's CDR3 is CAISDVGSSTF. CDR3 nucleotide sequence: TGTGCCATCAGCGATGTGGGAAGTTCCACCTTC.

The chain links TRBV19 to TRBJ1-2; TRBD1 aligns across 7 bases. Germline V lookup: CDR1 LNHDA, CDR2 SQIVND (reference sequence). V lost 5 bases and J lost 4; bases outside the gene matches: 7. This CDR3 is 14 amino acids long. CDR3 sequence reads: CASSLLTGSYGYTF. CDR3 sequence (DNA): TGTGCCAGTAGTCTCCTGACAGGGTCCTATGGCTACACCTTC.

The V call is TRBV9, the J call TRBJ2-5; 8 bases match TRBD1. The CDR3 has 13 amino acids. J gave up 4 bases and V 2 bases, and 1 base lay outside the gene matches. Per the germline V gene, CDR1 is SGDLS and CDR2 is YYNGEE. The CDR3 DNA reads TGTGCCAGCAGCGTCAGGGGGCGAGAGACCCAGTACTTC. Protein product: CASSVRGRETQYF.

V is TRBV21-1 and J is TRBJ1-2. TRBV21-1 is recorded as a pseudogene. This CDR3 spans 15 amino acids. The CDR3 DNA sequence: TGTGCCAGCTCCCGCCGTCCAGGGAGTAACTATGGCTACACCTTC. Translated, it gives CASSRRPGSNYGYTF.

The chain recombines TRBV2 with TRBJ1-3; D ambiguous. V lost 5 bases and J lost 0, with 14 bases in between. The CDR3 length is 16 residues. CDR1 and CDR2 from the germline V gene are SNHLY and FYNNEI. The CDR3 coding sequence is TGTGCCAGCAGTTTCTCCGACTGGCGCTCTGGAAACACCATATATTTT. Its translation: CASSFSDWRSGNTIYF.

The chain combines TRBV5-1 with TRBJ2-7; D is undetermined. Germline V gene sequence: CDR1 SGHRS, CDR2 YFSETQ. Trimming cost V 5 bases and J 3 bases, with 9 bases left between them. CDR3 size: 12 residues. CDR3: CASSYNHYEQYF. The DNA for the CDR3 is TGCGCCAGCAGTTATAATCACTACGAGCAGTACTTC.

CDR3 nucleotide sequence: TGCGCCAGCAGCCTAAGCTCCTACGAGCAGTACTTC. Amino acid sequence: CASSLSSYEQYF. J is TRBJ2-7 and V is TRBV5-1, with D unclear. Germline-derived CDR1 and CDR2 are SGHRS and YFSETQ. The CDR3 loop spans 12 amino acids. Deletions cut 4 bases from V and 0 bases from J, with 5 bases between.

The chain recombines TRBV29-1 with TRBJ2-5; TRBD2 matches 13 bases. From germline, CDR1 is SQVTM and CDR2 ANQGSEA. There are 14 residues in the CDR3. Trimming at V came to 6 bases and at J to 5 bases, leaving 6 bases not matched to a gene. The CDR3 here is CSVGTSGASETQYF. CDR3 nucleotides: TGCAGCGTCGGGACTAGCGGGGCTTCGGAGACCCAGTACTTC.

The V and J genes are TRBV28 and TRBJ1-3, with D maybe TRBD1 (6 bases). CDR3 length: 14 residues. The germline V and J ends were trimmed by 8 bases and 2 bases, with 13 bases remaining between them. CDR1 and CDR2 (germline): MDHEN, SYDVKM. CDR3 amino acids: CASSRGGPGNTIYF. CDR3 DNA: TGTGCCAGCTCACGAGGGGGGCCTGGAAACACCATATATTTT.

CDR3 region: CASSSLPGGRTGELFF. CDR3 nucleotide sequence: TGTGCCAGCAGCTCGTTGCCTGGGGGCCGCACCGGGGAGCTGTTTTTT. The chain combines TRBV5-6 with TRBJ2-2, with D perhaps matching TRBD1 (6 bases). Germline V gene lookup returns CDR1 SGHDT and CDR2 YYEEEE. V gave up 3 bases and J gave up 4 bases, with 16 bases separating them. This CDR3 comprises 16 residues.

The V gene is TRBV11-2, the J gene TRBJ2-7; 7 nucleotides match TRBD1. CDR3 length: 15 residues. Unmatched junction bases numbered 9, after V lost 5 bases and J lost 2 bases. Looked up from germline, CDR1 is SGHAT and CDR2 is FQNNGV. In nucleotides, the CDR3 is TGTGCCAGCAGCACTGAGGCCGGACAGGCCTACGAGCAGTACTTC. It encodes CASSTEAGQAYEQYF.

The rearrangement joins TRBV18 to TRBJ1-2; no clear D. Germline assignment: CDR1 KGHSH and CDR2 LQKENI. Between the trimmed V and J ends, which lost 4 bases and 3 bases, there was a span of 15 bases. This CDR3 has 15 residues. The CDR3 spells CASSLNSFGDYGYTF. Here the CDR3 DNA reads TGTGCCAGCTCACTAAACAGTTTTGGTGACTATGGCTACACCTTC.

This rearrangement joins TRBV4-1 to TRBJ1-4; D remains unclear. Germline V CDR1 and CDR2: MGHRA, YSYEKL. V lost 0 bases and J 5 bases, leaving 7 bases between the germline ends. This CDR3 has 14 residues. The CDR3 reads CASSQDLGNEKLFF. The CDR3 DNA reads TGCGCCAGCAGCCAAGATTTGGGGAATGAAAAACTGTTTTTT.

V gene TRBV4-2 combines with J gene TRBJ2-1; D possibly matches TRBD1 or TRBD2 (6 bases each). Germline assignment: CDR1 LGHNA and CDR2 YNFKEQ. The CDR3 runs to 16 residues. V lost 0 bases and J 9 bases, leaving 18 bases between the germline ends. This CDR3 reads CASSQDYNGGSREQFF. CDR3 sequence (DNA): TGTGCCAGCAGCCAAGATTATAACGGGGGCTCCCGTGAGCAGTTCTTC.